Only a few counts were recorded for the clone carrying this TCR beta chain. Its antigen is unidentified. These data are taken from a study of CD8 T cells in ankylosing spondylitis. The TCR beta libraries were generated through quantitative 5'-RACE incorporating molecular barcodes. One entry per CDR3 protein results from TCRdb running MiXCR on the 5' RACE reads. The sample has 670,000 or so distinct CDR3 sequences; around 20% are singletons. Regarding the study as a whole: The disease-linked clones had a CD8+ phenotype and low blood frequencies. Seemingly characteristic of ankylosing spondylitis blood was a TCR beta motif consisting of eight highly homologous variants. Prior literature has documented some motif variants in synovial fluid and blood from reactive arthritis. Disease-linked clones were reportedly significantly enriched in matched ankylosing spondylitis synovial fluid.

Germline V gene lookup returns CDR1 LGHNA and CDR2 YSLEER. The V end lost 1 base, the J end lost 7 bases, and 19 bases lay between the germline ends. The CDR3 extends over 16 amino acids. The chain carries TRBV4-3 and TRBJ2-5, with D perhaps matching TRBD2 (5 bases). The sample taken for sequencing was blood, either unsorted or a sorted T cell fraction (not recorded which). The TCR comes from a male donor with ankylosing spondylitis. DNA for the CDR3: TGCGCCAGCAGCCAAGGGTCGACCGAGGGCCGTGGGACCCAGTACTTC. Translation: CASSQGSTEGRGTQYF.